The TCR beta chain described here comes from a study of blood T cell repertoires in COVID-19. Study-level background: Donors in the United States, Italy and Spain gave samples during acute or convalescent COVID-19. From T cells, B-cell-depleted T cells, or PBMCs came the material, which was cDNA or gDNA.

Seattle's cohort entered during active infection and was followed longitudinally. The CDR3 consists of 14 residues. Per germline, CDR1 SGHAT and CDR2 FQNNGV. V dropped 8 bases and J dropped 0 bases, with 13 bases sitting between them. Authors' data handling: Using reference gene primer amplification, nucleated cell counts were estimated. Data came from immunoSEQ multiplex PCR; TCRdb stores just in-frame clones and leaves some out. D and trimming were read from the DNA, whereas the V and J calls and clone size are those reported in that table. The data hold about 220,000 clones, with roughly 85% observed a single time.

The clonotype comes from a woman aged 70-85 years with COVID-19, enrolled during active disease. The source material was peripheral blood. The chain couples TRBV11-2 to TRBJ2-5; TRBD2 might be the D (6 bases). The CDR3, as DNA: TGTGCCAGCGGAAATAGCGGATACCAAGAGACCCAGTACTTC. Protein sequence: CASGNSGYQETQYF.